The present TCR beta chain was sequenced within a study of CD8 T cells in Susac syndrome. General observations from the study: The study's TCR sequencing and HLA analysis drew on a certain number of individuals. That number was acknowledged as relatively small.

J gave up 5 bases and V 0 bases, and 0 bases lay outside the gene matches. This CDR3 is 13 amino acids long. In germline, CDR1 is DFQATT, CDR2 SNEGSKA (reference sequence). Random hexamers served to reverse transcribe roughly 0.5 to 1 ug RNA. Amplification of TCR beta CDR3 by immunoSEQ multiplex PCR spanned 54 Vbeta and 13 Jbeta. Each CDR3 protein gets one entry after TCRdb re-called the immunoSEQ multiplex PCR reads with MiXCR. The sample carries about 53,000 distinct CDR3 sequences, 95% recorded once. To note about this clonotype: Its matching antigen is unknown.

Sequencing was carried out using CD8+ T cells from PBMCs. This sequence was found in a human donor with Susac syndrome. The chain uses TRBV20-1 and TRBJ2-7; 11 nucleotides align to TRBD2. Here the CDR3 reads CSAREGLADEQYF. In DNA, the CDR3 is TGCAGTGCTAGAGAGGGACTAGCGGACGAGCAGTACTTC.